These 25 T cell receptor beta chains were all obtained from the same sample, sequenced in a study of cytotoxic CD8 clonotypes in ibrutinib-treated CLL. Produced via immunoSEQ multiplex PCR; TCRdb's table is partial and in-frame only. The sample has fewer than 70,000 clones; about 72% are singletons. The sequencing used PBMCs, collected after 12 months of ibrutinib treatment. The receptor source for this set is a human donor with chronic lymphocytic leukemia.

The V gene is TRBV5-1, the J gene TRBJ2-5; 10 bases match TRBD2. The junction had 9 bases not matched to a gene; V was cut back by 2 bases and J by 5 bases. The CDR3 is 16 amino acids. Germline V CDR1 and CDR2: SGHRS, YFSETQ. The CDR3 region is CASSFSGRDEGETQYF. The CDR3, as DNA: TGCGCCAGCAGCTTCAGCGGGAGGGACGAGGGGGAGACCCAGTACTTC.

V gene TRBV6-4 combines with J gene TRBJ2-2, with TRBD2 matching 10 bases. The germline V gene encodes CDR1 MRHNA and CDR2 SNTAGT. Losses at the gene ends were 6 bases for V and 4 bases for J; bases not matched to a gene: 8. This CDR3 is built from 16 residues. CDR3 residues: CASRNLAGALTGELFF. Written as DNA, the CDR3 is TGTGCCAGCAGAAATCTAGCGGGAGCGCTCACCGGGGAGCTGTTTTTT.

The table lists this clone with a few counts. This chain links TRBV10-3 with TRBJ2-5, with D uncertain. Trimming left V 0 bases short and J 5 bases short, with 4 bases between. There are 12 residues in the CDR3. Germline-derived CDR1 and CDR2 are ENHRY and SYGVKD. The CDR3 bases are TGTGCCATCAGTGAGTCGGGCGAGACCCAGTACTTC. It codes for CAISESGETQYF.

The rearrangement links TRBV2 to TRBJ1-5; D possibly corresponds to TRBD1 (6 bases). Germline assignment: CDR1 SNHLY and CDR2 FYNNEI. Trimming cost V 3 bases and J 0 bases, with 9 bases left between them. The CDR3 contains 15 residues. The CDR3 loop reads CASSEGGYSNQPQHF. Written as DNA, the CDR3 is TGTGCCAGCAGTGAGGGGGGCTATAGCAATCAGCCCCAGCATTTT. Drawing the rest from reference TRBV2 and TRBJ1-5, the complete variable domain is EPEVTQTPSHQVTQMGQEVILRCVPISNHLYFYWYRQILGQKVEFLVSFYNNEISEKSEIFDDQFSVERPDGSNFTLKIRSTKLEDSAMYFCASSEGGYSNQPQHFGDGTRLSIL.

This clone appeared once. The chain links TRBV4-1 to TRBJ2-1; 8 nucleotides line up with TRBD2. Germline assignment: CDR1 MGHRA and CDR2 YSYEKL. J was trimmed by 0 bases and V by 1 base; bases with no gene match: 2. CDR3 length equals 16 residues. The CDR3 is CASSQVAGSSYNEQFF. In DNA form, the CDR3 reads TGCGCCAGCAGCCAAGTAGCGGGAAGCTCCTACAATGAGCAGTTCTTC.

This chain joins TRBV18 and TRBJ2-4, with D unresolved. Germline V CDR1 and CDR2: KGHSH, LQKENI. The V and J ends lost 3 bases and 9 bases respectively, with 15 bases between them. The CDR3 runs 14 residues. This chain's CDR3 is CASSPPDAAGIQYF. CDR3 sequence (DNA): TGTGCCAGCTCACCGCCAGATGCGGCCGGCATTCAGTACTTC.

This chain uses TRBV19 with TRBJ2-1, with D maybe TRBD2 (5 bases). The ends were cut back, 9 bases at V and 0 bases at J, with 15 bases in the middle. The CDR3 contains 15 residues. The germline V gene has CDR1 LNHDA and CDR2 SQIVND (reference sequence). CDR3 loop: CASHGGSNSYNEQFF. The CDR3 region has the DNA TGTGCCAGCCATGGAGGATCCAACTCCTACAATGAGCAGTTCTTC. The full variable domain, in which reference TRBV19 and TRBJ2-1 provide the parts outside the CDR3, is DGGITQSPKYLFRKEGQNVTLSCEQNLNHDAMYWYRQDPGQGLRLIYYSQIVNDFQKGDIAEGYSVSREKKESFPLTVTSAQKNPTAFYLCASHGGSNSYNEQFFGPGTRLTVL.

CDR3 loop: CASSLGFNEQFF. For the CDR3, the DNA is TGTGCCAGCAGCTTAGGTTTCAATGAGCAGTTCTTC. This rearrangement joins TRBV11-2 to TRBJ2-1, with no clear D. Deletions cut 1 base from V and 6 bases from J, with 4 bases between. This CDR3 region has 12 residues. Germline V gives CDR1 SGHAT, CDR2 FQNNGV.

This clone was seen a handful of times. This chain connects TRBV7-2 to TRBJ1-2; D is uncertain. The CDR3 has 11 amino acids. Germline loops: CDR1 SGHTA, CDR2 FQGNSA. V shed 3 bases and J shed 3 bases, with 2 bases lying between them. The CDR3 loop is CASSLYYGYTF. DNA of the CDR3: TGTGCCAGCAGCTTGTACTATGGCTACACCTTC.

This chain uses TRBV5-1 with TRBJ1-2; 7 nucleotides align to TRBD1. There are 16 residues in the CDR3. V lost 5 bases, J lost 0 bases, and 10 bases stayed unmatched. CDR1 and CDR2 (germline): SGHRS, YFSETQ. CDR3 protein: CASRLTRGTANYGYTF. CDR3 sequence (DNA): TGCGCCAGCAGGCTGACACGGGGGACAGCTAACTATGGCTACACCTTC.

The chain carries TRBV5-1 and TRBJ1-1, with no clear D. Trimming took off 4 bases at V and 8 bases at J, with 15 bases between the two ends. Germline V gene sequence: CDR1 SGHRS, CDR2 YFSETQ. The CDR3 extends over 13 amino acids. Here the CDR3 DNA reads TGCGCCAGCAGCAGCATTCTTGATAAAGAAGCTTTCTTT. Translation gives CASSSILDKEAFF.

The V call is TRBV5-4, the J call TRBJ2-4; a possible D gene is TRBD1 (6 bases). V was pared by 4 bases and J by 3 bases, with 14 bases between. This CDR3 region has 15 residues. In germline, CDR1 is SGHNT, CDR2 YYREEE (reference sequence). CDR3 DNA: TGTGCCAGCAGCCAAAAAGACAGGAGCAAAAACATTCAGTACTTC. This translates into CASSQKDRSKNIQYF.

The rearrangement joins TRBV25-1 to TRBJ2-5; D is unresolved. V lost 3 bases and J lost 1, with 9 bases in between. The CDR3 is made up of 14 amino acids. Germline CDR1 reads MGHDK; CDR2 reads SYGVNS. The DNA for the CDR3 is TGTGCCAGCAGTGACCCCTGGGCCCAAGAGACCCAGTACTTC. Translation gives CASSDPWAQETQYF.

This clone was found a few times. The chain recombines TRBV11-2 with TRBJ2-5, with 7 bases identical to TRBD1. V gave up 4 bases and J gave up 6 bases; unmatched junction bases: 14. The CDR3 spans 16 residues. Germline lookup yields CDR1 SGHAT and CDR2 FQNNGV. This CDR3 reads CASSSIRGGLAKTQYF. CDR3 bases: TGTGCCAGCAGCTCCATACGAGGGGGCCTAGCAAAGACCCAGTACTTC.

V and J are TRBV7-3 and TRBJ2-1; D possibly uses TRBD1 or TRBD2 (5 bases each). CDR3 length equals 14 residues. The V gene lost 4 bases and the J gene lost 5 bases, with 12 bases spanning the gap. Germline V gene data show CDR1 as SGHTA and CDR2 as FQGTGA. The CDR3 spells CASSYGTLNNEQFF. The CDR3 coding sequence is TGTGCCAGCAGCTACGGGACCCTAAACAATGAGCAGTTCTTC.

V gene TRBV11-2 combines with J gene TRBJ1-1; 10 bases map to TRBD1. The CDR3 loop spans 15 amino acids. Germline lookup yields CDR1 SGHAT and CDR2 FQNNGV. Trimming removed 5 bases from V and 4 bases from J; junction bases left unmatched: 7. The CDR3 loop is CASSTHRTGGTEAFF. DNA for the CDR3: TGTGCCAGCAGCACCCACCGGACAGGGGGCACTGAAGCTTTCTTT. The whole variable domain, filled in from reference TRBV11-2 and TRBJ1-1, reads EAGVAQSPRYKIIEKRQSVAFWCNPISGHATLYWYQQILGQGPKLLIQFQNNGVVDDSQLPKDRFSAERLKGVDSTLKIQPAKLEDSAVYLCASSTHRTGGTEAFFGQGTRLTVV.

CDR3 nucleotide sequence: TGCAGCGTTTCAGCGGGAGATTTCTACGAGCAGTACTTC. This gives the protein CSVSAGDFYEQYF. The chain carries TRBV29-1 and TRBJ2-7, with 8 bases that match TRBD2. Trimming at V came to 5 bases and at J to 3 bases, leaving 6 bases not matched to a gene. This CDR3 spans 13 amino acids. The V gene's germline CDR1 is SQVTM and CDR2 ANQGSEA.

V usage is TRBV2 and J usage is TRBJ1-5; D unclear. Looked up from germline, CDR1 is SNHLY and CDR2 is FYNNEI. CDR3 length: 12 amino acids. Trimming stripped 3 bases from V and 8 bases from J, with 8 bases between. The CDR3 sequence is CASSDSTKPQHF. The CDR3, as DNA: TGTGCCAGCAGTGATAGTACAAAGCCCCAGCATTTT.

Only a few counts were recorded for this clone. The chain has TRBV18 and TRBJ2-7; tentative D call: TRBD2 (7 bases). Germline CDR1 reads KGHSH; CDR2 reads LQKENI. The ends were cut back, 1 base at V and 7 bases at J, with 14 bases in the middle. The CDR3 is 14 amino acids. The CDR3 is CASSPLPGEGEQYF. CDR3 coding DNA: TGTGCCAGCTCACCACTGCCAGGGGAGGGGGAGCAGTACTTC.

V and J are TRBV11-2 and TRBJ2-7; D perhaps matches TRBD1 (5 bases). V was shortened by 2 bases and J by 5 bases, with 7 bases between the two germline ends. The CDR3 loop spans 12 amino acids. Germline lookup yields CDR1 SGHAT and CDR2 FQNNGV. CDR3 in amino acids: CASSLQGNEQYF. The CDR3 bases are TGTGCCAGCAGCTTACAGGGCAACGAGCAGTACTTC.

The chain combines TRBV15 with TRBJ1-1; D is possibly TRBD1 (5 bases). Trimming removed 0 bases from V and 6 bases from J, with 11 bases in between. The CDR3 runs 14 residues. Germline V gene lookup returns CDR1 LNHNV and CDR2 YYDKDF (reference sequence). CDR3 protein: CATSRDRGIAEAFF. The CDR3 DNA reads TGTGCCACCAGCAGAGATCGGGGCATCGCTGAAGCTTTCTTT.

Notes on this clone: The junction does not match germline at one end; this may be a read error. The chain has TRBV7-3 and TRBJ2-7, with 9 bases matching TRBD2. This CDR3 comprises 15 residues. Germline loops: CDR1 SGHTA, CDR2 FQGTGA. The CDR3 sequence is CASTLAGDHSYEQYF. CDR3 DNA sequence: TGTGCCAGCACCTTAGCGGGAGACCACTCCTACGAGCAGTACTTC.

The chain has TRBV6-5 and TRBJ2-1; 8 bases fit TRBD2. V shed 7 bases and J 9 bases; nucleotides not matched to a gene: 11. CDR1 and CDR2 (germline): MNHEY, SVGAGI. The CDR3 has 14 amino acids. The DNA for the CDR3 is TGTGCCAGCAAAAAACGCGGGGGGCCTGGTGAGCAGTTCTTC. Translation: CASKKRGGPGEQFF.

The sample holds one count of this clone. This rearrangement joins TRBV5-5 to TRBJ2-5, with 7 bases fitting TRBD2. The germline V gene encodes CDR1 SGHKS and CDR2 YYEKEE (reference sequence). Trimming at V came to 4 bases and at J to 4 bases, leaving 4 bases not matched to a gene. This CDR3 is 13 amino acids long. The CDR3 bases are TGTGCCAGCAGCCCCGCGGGAGTAGAGACCCAGTACTTC. Its translation is CASSPAGVETQYF.

The table lists this clone with a count of one. DNA of the CDR3: TGTGCCAGCAGTGACCATGGACAGTTTCGAACCGGGGAGCTGTTTTTT. This sequence encodes CASSDHGQFRTGELFF. This chain joins TRBV28 and TRBJ2-2; D may be TRBD1 (6 bases). This CDR3 is 16 amino acids long. V was cut by 5 bases and J by 5 bases, with 18 bases left in between. The germline V gene encodes CDR1 MDHEN and CDR2 SYDVKM.